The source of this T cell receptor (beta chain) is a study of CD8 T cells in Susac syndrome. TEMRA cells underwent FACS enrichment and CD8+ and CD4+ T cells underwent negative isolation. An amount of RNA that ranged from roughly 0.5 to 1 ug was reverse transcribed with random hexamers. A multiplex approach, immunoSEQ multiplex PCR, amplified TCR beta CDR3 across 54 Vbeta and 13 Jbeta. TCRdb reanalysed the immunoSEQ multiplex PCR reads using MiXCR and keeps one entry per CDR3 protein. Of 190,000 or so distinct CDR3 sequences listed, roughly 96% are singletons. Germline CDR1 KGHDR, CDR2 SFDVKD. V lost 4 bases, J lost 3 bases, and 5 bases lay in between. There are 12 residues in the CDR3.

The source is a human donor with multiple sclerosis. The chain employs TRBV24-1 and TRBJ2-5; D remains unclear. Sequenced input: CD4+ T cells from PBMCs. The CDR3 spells CATSEPKETQYF. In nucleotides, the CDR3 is TGTGCCACCAGTGAACCCAAAGAGACCCAGTACTTC.